This T cell receptor (beta chain) was observed in a study of blood T cell repertoires in COVID-19. Generated by immunoSEQ multiplex PCR, the TCRdb table keeps only in-frame clones and is missing some. The data hold nearly 65,000 clones, with around four fifths observed a single time. The clonotype was recovered from a human donor in a cohort sampled during active COVID-19. Sequenced: peripheral blood.

CDR3 bases: TGCAGTGGCCTTCGGGGGGTGGCTTTCTTT. Protein: CSGLRGVAFF. The chain has TRBV20-1 and TRBJ1-1, with D maybe TRBD1 (5 bases). CDR1 DFQATT and CDR2 SNEGSKA come from the germline V gene (reference sequence). The CDR3 covers 10 residues. Trimming cost V 7 bases and J 11 bases, with 14 bases left between them.